Shown below are 10 T cell receptor beta chains from a single sample sequenced in a study of a mutant IDH1 vaccine in newly diagnosed glioma. Assay: immunoSEQ multiplex PCR; the TCRdb copy retains only in-frame clones and omits some. Here the sample spans about 110,000 clones, 75% to 90% being singletons. Time point here: week 11, during vaccination. Topical imiquimod accompanied each vaccine dose, which consisted of 300 ug of mutant IDH1 20-mer peptide. These receptors lack a known antigen. The sequences come from PBMCs, collected from a glioma patient whose treatment included an IDH1 peptide vaccine. The source is a woman between 50 and 59 years old with glioma.

This clone showed up just once. This CDR3 is CASGPGGEQYF. CDR3 in DNA: TGTGCTAGTGGTCCCGGTGGGGAGCAGTACTTC. The chain has TRBV12-5 and TRBJ2-7; D unresolved. V lost 5 bases to trimming and J lost 7 bases, with 9 bases between them. The V gene's germline CDR1 is LGHNT and CDR2 FRNRAP. CDR3 length: 11 residues.

This clone was seen just once. The junction departs from the called germline gene at one end, perhaps through a read error. This chain joins TRBV19 and TRBJ2-4, with 11 bases that match TRBD2. This CDR3 has 17 amino acids. The germline V gene has CDR1 LNHDA and CDR2 SQIVND (reference sequence). The DNA of the CDR3 is TGTGTCAGTAGTCCCGGACTAGCGGGCCTAGCCAAAAACATTCAGTACTTC. This sequence encodes CVSSPGLAGLAKNIQYF.

The chain uses TRBV28 and TRBJ2-3, with 11 nucleotides matching TRBD2. From germline, CDR1 is MDHEN and CDR2 SYDVKM. CDR3 size: 17 residues. The J segment lost 7 bases and the V segment lost 7 bases, leaving 16 bases of the junction unmatched. The CDR3 nucleotides read TGTGCCAGCACCCACTACCCGGGACTAGCGGCTCGGAATACGCAGTATTTT. It yields the protein CASTHYPGLAARNTQYF.

The CDR3 spells CASSYSGSTYGYTF. The DNA for the CDR3 is TGTGCCAGCAGCTATTCCGGGTCTACCTATGGCTACACCTTC. The chain uses TRBV27 and TRBJ1-2, with no clear D. The V gene lost 6 bases and the J gene lost 4 bases, with 15 bases spanning the gap. Per germline, CDR1 MNHEY and CDR2 SMNVEV (reference sequence). The CDR3 is 14 residues long.

The rearrangement uses TRBV28 and TRBJ2-7, with TRBD1 as a possible D gene (6 bases). V was trimmed by 2 bases and J by 2 bases, leaving 16 bases between them. CDR3 length equals 16 residues. Germline CDR1 and CDR2: MDHEN and SYDVKM. CDR3 nucleotide sequence: TGTGCCAGCAGTTTACTGGACAGAGCAAGTCCCTACGAGCAGTACTTC. Encoded protein: CASSLLDRASPYEQYF.

This clone was picked up one time. The chain combines TRBV28 with TRBJ1-6; D remains unclear. CDR3 length equals 13 residues. Germline V gene data show CDR1 as MDHEN and CDR2 as SYDVKM. Trimming removed 6 bases at V and 6 bases at J, with 9 bases between. The CDR3 DNA follows: TGTGCCAGCAGATGGGTGGGTAATTCACCCCTCCACTTT. It translates to CASRWVGNSPLHF.

This clone was picked up one time. This chain uses TRBV6-5 with TRBJ2-3; weak D call: TRBD1 (6 bases). This CDR3 has 13 residues. The germline gives CDR1 MNHEY, CDR2 SVGAGI. V was clipped by 7 bases and J by 4 bases, with 12 bases between them. CDR3 in amino acids: CASKTTGSDTQYF. In nucleotides, the CDR3 is TGTGCCAGCAAAACTACAGGGTCAGATACGCAGTATTTT.

The chain has TRBV5-5 and TRBJ1-2, with 10 bases identical to TRBD1. CDR3 size: 15 residues. The germline V gene encodes CDR1 SGHKS and CDR2 YYEKEE (reference sequence). The junction had 8 bases not matched to a gene; V was cut back by 3 bases and J by 6 bases. CDR3 nucleotides: TGTGCCAGCAGCTGGGGACAGGGGAGAGTCGATGGCTACACCTTC. The encoded protein is CASSWGQGRVDGYTF.

The chain employs TRBV5-4 and TRBJ2-1; 11 bases fit TRBD2. V was pared by 4 bases and J by 0 bases, with 9 bases of the junction left unmatched. The germline gives CDR1 SGHNT, CDR2 YYREEE (reference sequence). CDR3 length equals 18 residues. DNA for the CDR3: TGTGCCAGCAGCGGCGGGACTAGCGGAGGAAGCTCCTACAATGAGCAGTTCTTC. Translated, it gives CASSGGTSGGSSYNEQFF.

V gene TRBV29-1 combines with J gene TRBJ2-1; possibly TRBD1 for D (6 bases). Germline V gene lookup returns CDR1 SQVTM and CDR2 ANQGSEA. V dropped 1 base and J dropped 9 bases, with 16 bases sitting between them. The CDR3 runs 14 residues. The CDR3 DNA sequence: TGCAGCGTTGAAGTAGGGGGAGAGGGTTTTGAGCAGTTCTTC. Translated, it gives CSVEVGGEGFEQFF.